Listed below are T cell receptor beta chains from one sample, sequenced in a study of blood T cell repertoires in COVID-19. Here immunoSEQ multiplex PCR was the method, and the copy in TCRdb shows in-frame clones only, minus some. The sample lists some 20,000 clones; 85% to 90% were seen once. The sequencing input was peripheral blood. These receptors all stem from a man between 65 and 85 years old with acute or convalescent COVID-19. Both conserved end residues are part of each CDR3.

J gene	V gene	CDR3 protein
TRBJ1-6	TRBV28	CASNSKTSVVHLHF
TRBJ1-3	TRBV7-8	CASSSRLDRFGNTIYF
TRBJ1-4	TRBV28	CASREQGGEEKLFF
TRBJ2-2	TRBV11-1	CASKVDGGPTGELFF
TRBJ1-2	TRBV29-1	CSVEDLMGLGYTF
TRBJ2-3	TRBV24-1	CATSDFNYMAQYF
TRBJ2-3	TRBV6-5	CASSLSGRAVDTQYF
TRBJ1-6	TRBV14	CASSQDMGAATPNHF
TRBJ2-5	TRBV4-2	CASSLTGATDAQETQYF
TRBJ2-2	TRBV6-5	CASSMKNLGELFF
TRBJ2-7	TRBV7-9	CASSFEQGRDEQYF
TRBJ1-5	TRBV19	CASSKGGGRGQPQHF
TRBJ1-5	TRBV29-1	CSVGRKRGQPQHF
TRBJ2-1	TRBV6-4	CASSEAQAQFF
TRBJ2-1	TRBV28	CAIGLAATNEQFF
TRBJ1-4	TRBV4-3	CASSQDATRGYLTNEKLFF
TRBJ2-7	TRBV18	CASSAVTGSYEQYF
TRBJ1-1	TRBV7-3	CASSLAGGRTEAFF
TRBJ1-3	TRBV28	CASSPPGDRSGNTIYF
TRBJ2-3	TRBV28	CASSFLSGTDTQYF
TRBJ1-1	TRBV29-1	CSVKGADAEAFF
TRBJ2-7	TRBV10-1	CASPKEVEKGVGGSSDEQYF
TRBJ1-2	TRBV9	CASSVADGQWELNYGYTF
TRBJ1-1	TRBV7-9	CASSFVAGTEAFF
TRBJ2-1	TRBV9	CASSVEGRGSYNEQFF
TRBJ2-1	TRBV29-1	CSVVEHRDKNEQFF
TRBJ2-2	TRBV7-9	CASSSGTSGSPGTGELFF
TRBJ2-7	TRBV7-2	CASSYPGSYEQYF
TRBJ2-4	TRBV7-2	CASSLLLEDIQYF
TRBJ2-7	TRBV5-1	CASSVTSGPYEQYF
TRBJ2-3	TRBV2	CASSGQGPADTQYF
TRBJ1-6	TRBV2	CASKKTGANSPLHF
TRBJ2-3	TRBV4-2	CASSQGGEPDTQYF
TRBJ1-3	TRBV18	CASSPTFGGSGNTIYF
TRBJ2-7	TRBV6-2/TRBV6-3	CASSYSGTRNEQYF
TRBJ1-4	TRBV4-2	CASSQEGHSNEKLFF
TRBJ2-2	TRBV27	CASSPDRGFDTGELFF
TRBJ2-7	TRBV4-3	CASSPGTSGFYEQYF
TRBJ2-2	TRBV7-8	CASSNRDRGFGELFF
TRBJ1-2	TRBV9	CASSVYEELNYGYTF
TRBJ2-5	TRBV4-1	CASSQEVGLAGGVTQYF
TRBJ1-2	TRBV12-3/TRBV12-4	CASTSQDSYGYTF
TRBJ2-1	TRBV29-1	CSVGGRTFLYNEQFF
TRBJ2-1	TRBV28	CASSLRDSSYNEQFF
TRBJ1-1	TRBV29-1	CSVVKSGDTEAFF
TRBJ2-7	TRBV7-2	CASENLPGLAGGPYEQYF
TRBJ2-7	TRBV9	CASSSSLLQGNYEQYF
TRBJ1-2	TRBV28	CASVDMRYGYTF
TRBJ2-5	TRBV10-3	CAISGNIAGDIETQYF
TRBJ1-1	TRBV5-4	CASSRQAMNTEAFF
TRBJ1-1	TRBV7-8	CASSALTGDTEAFF
TRBJ2-5	TRBV3-1/TRBV3-2	CASSQALWKGKTQYF
TRBJ2-3	TRBV9	CASSLYLAGWGDTQYF
TRBJ2-3	TRBV2	CASSAGLGDTQYF
TRBJ2-2	TRBV7-6	CASSPGLAGVGELFF
TRBJ2-7	TRBV13	CASRLQGTGTYEQYF
TRBJ2-5	TRBV7-2	CASSVGVTGRQETQYF
TRBJ2-3	TRBV4-1	CASSQDRSTDTQYF
TRBJ2-5	TRBV15	CATSRARDQETQYF
TRBJ2-3	TRBV6-2/TRBV6-3	CASSYSIAFASTDTQYF